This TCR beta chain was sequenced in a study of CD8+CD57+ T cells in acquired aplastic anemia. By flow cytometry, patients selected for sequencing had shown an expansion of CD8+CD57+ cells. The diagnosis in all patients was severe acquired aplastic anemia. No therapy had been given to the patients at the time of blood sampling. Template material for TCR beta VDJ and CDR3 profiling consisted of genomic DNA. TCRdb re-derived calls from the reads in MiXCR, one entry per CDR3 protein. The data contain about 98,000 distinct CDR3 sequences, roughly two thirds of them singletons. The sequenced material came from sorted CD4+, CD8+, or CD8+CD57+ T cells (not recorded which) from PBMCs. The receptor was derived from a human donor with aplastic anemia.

DNA for the CDR3: TGTGCCAGCAGTGAATTTGGCGGCCCTGGGTATGGCTACACCTTC. Residues: CASSEFGGPGYGYTF. The genes are TRBV25-1 and TRBJ1-2, with D unclear. The CDR3 covers 15 residues. V was pared by 1 base and J by 5 bases, with 14 bases between. Germline V gene data show CDR1 as MGHDK and CDR2 as SYGVNS.